This passage covers 5 T cell receptor beta chains from one sample sequenced in a study of blood T cell repertoires in COVID-19. Sequenced by immunoSEQ multiplex PCR; TCRdb stores in-frame clones only, minus some. The repertoire holds over 200,000 clones, with 70% to 85% as singletons. The sequenced material came from PBMCs or T cells enriched from blood (not recorded which). These receptors all stem from a man between 60 and 75 years old who had recovered from COVID-19.

The J gene is TRBJ2-7, the V gene TRBV10-3; 11 bases are a match to TRBD1. J lost 2 bases, V lost 6 bases, and 3 bases had no gene match. The germline CDR1 and CDR2 sequences are ENHRY and SYGVKD. This CDR3 has 14 residues. The CDR3: CAIRSGQGAYEQYF. The CDR3 DNA reads as TGTGCCATCAGGTCGGGACAGGGGGCCTACGAGCAGTACTTC.

The chain recombines TRBV19 with TRBJ1-6; possible D gene TRBD1, 6 bases. The CDR3 contains 16 residues. Germline V gene sequence: CDR1 LNHDA, CDR2 SQIVND (reference sequence). The V end lost 5 bases, the J end lost 5 bases, and 16 bases lay between the germline ends. The CDR3 bases are TGTGCCAGTAGTTGGTCCGGGACACCAAATAATTCACCCCTCCACTTT. This encodes CASSWSGTPNNSPLHF. The entire variable domain, with the rest obtained from reference TRBV19 and TRBJ1-6, is as follows: DGGITQSPKYLFRKEGQNVTLSCEQNLNHDAMYWYRQDPGQGLRLIYYSQIVNDFQKGDIAEGYSVSREKKESFPLTVTSAQKNPTAFYLCASSWSGTPNNSPLHFGNGTRLTVT.

The chain uses TRBV4-2 and TRBJ1-3; D is ambiguous. Germline lookup yields CDR1 LGHNA and CDR2 YNFKEQ. The V end lost 2 bases, the J end lost 0 bases, and 11 bases lay between the germline ends. The CDR3 is 16 residues long. In nucleotides, the CDR3 is TGTGCCAGCAGCCAAAGGGCGAGGGACTCTGGAAACACCATATATTTT. It yields the protein CASSQRARDSGNTIYF.

This clone was detected once. The chain is built from TRBV7-2 and TRBJ2-7; D perhaps matches TRBD1 (5 bases). Germline assignment: CDR1 SGHTA and CDR2 FQGNSA. Trimming removed 5 bases at V and 2 bases at J, with 13 bases between. This CDR3 comprises 14 residues. The CDR3 region is CASSEIGHTYEQYF. The DNA for the CDR3 is TGTGCCAGCAGCGAAATCGGACACACCTACGAGCAGTACTTC.

This chain uses TRBV11-3 with TRBJ2-3; 9 positions match TRBD2. Per the germline V gene, CDR1 is SGHNT and CDR2 is YENEEA. The ends lost 4 bases at V and 5 bases at J; junction bases unmatched: 7. CDR3 length: 15 residues. In DNA, the CDR3 is TGTGCCAGCAGCTCACAAGCGGGGGGAAGAGATACGCAGTATTTT. This encodes CASSSQAGGRDTQYF.